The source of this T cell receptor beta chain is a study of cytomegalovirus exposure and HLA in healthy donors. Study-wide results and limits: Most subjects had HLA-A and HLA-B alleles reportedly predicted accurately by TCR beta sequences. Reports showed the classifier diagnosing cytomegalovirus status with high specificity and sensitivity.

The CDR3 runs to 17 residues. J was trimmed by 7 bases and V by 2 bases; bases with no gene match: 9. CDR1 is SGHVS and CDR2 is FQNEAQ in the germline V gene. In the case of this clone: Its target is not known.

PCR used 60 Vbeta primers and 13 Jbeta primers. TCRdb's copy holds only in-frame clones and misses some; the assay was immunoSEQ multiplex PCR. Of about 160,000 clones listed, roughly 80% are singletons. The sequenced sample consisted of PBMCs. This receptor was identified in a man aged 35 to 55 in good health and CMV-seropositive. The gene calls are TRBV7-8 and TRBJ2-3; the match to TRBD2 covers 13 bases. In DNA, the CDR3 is TGTGCCAGCAGCTTAAAAGGACTAGCGGGAGAAGTTTATACGCAGTATTTT. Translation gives CASSLKGLAGEVYTQYF.